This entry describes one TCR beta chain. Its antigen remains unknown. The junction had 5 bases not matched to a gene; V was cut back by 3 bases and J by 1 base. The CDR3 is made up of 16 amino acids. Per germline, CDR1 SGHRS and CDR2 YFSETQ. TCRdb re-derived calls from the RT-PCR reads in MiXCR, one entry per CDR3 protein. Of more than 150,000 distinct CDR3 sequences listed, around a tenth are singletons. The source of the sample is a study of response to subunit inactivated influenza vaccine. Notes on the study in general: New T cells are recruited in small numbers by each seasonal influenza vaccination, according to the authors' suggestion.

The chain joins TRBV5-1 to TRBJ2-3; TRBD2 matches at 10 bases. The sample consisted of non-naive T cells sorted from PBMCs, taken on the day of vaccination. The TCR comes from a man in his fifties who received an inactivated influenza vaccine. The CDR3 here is CASSSTLAGGTDTQYF. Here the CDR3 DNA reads TGCGCCAGCAGCTCAACTCTAGCGGGGGGCACAGATACGCAGTATTTT. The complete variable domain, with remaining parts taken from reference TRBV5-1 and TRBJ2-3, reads KAGVTQTPRYLIKTRGQQVTLSCSPISGHRSVSWYQQTPGQGLQFLFEYFSETQRNKGNFPGRFSGRQFSNSRSEMNVSTLELGDSALYLCASSSTLAGGTDTQYFGPGTRLTVL.